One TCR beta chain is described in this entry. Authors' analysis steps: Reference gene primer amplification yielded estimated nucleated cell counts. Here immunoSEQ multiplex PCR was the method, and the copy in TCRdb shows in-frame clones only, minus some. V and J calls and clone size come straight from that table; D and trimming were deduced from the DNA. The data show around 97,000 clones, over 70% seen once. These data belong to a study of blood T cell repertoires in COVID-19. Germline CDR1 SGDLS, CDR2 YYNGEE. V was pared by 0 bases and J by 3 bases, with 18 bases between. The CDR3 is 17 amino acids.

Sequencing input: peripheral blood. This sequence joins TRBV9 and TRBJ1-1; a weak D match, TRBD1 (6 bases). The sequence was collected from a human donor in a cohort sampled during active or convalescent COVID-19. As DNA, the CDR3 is TGTGCCAGCAGCGTAGGTTTGACAGGTAACACGGACACTGAAGCTTTCTTT. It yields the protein CASSVGLTGNTDTEAFF.